This TCR beta chain was captured in a study of blood T cell repertoires in COVID-19. About the research overall: Acute-phase and convalescent COVID-19 samples originated in the United States, Italy and Spain.

V was pared by 0 bases and J by 5 bases, with 10 bases between. Looked up from germline, CDR1 is GTSNPN and CDR2 is SVGIG (reference sequence). The CDR3 runs 14 residues. TCRdb's copy holds only in-frame clones and misses some; the assay was immunoSEQ multiplex PCR. The table shows tens of thousands of clones, with about 85% occurring only once. The chain has TRBV30 and TRBJ2-2, with a possible D match to TRBD1 (5 bases). This clonotype was obtained from a woman aged 80 or over with acute or convalescent COVID-19. Sequencing was carried out using peripheral blood. This CDR3 reads CAWSVPGQTGELFF. CDR3 coding DNA: TGTGCCTGGAGTGTGCCAGGGCAAACCGGGGAGCTGTTTTTT.